These 2 T cell receptor beta chains came from one sample sequenced in a study of CD8 T cells in ankylosing spondylitis. Study-wide results and caveats: A motif of roughly 8 highly homologous TCR beta variants was seen as apparently characteristic of ankylosing spondylitis blood.

In TCRdb, the 5' RACE reads were re-called with MiXCR into one record per CDR3 protein. The sample consists of under 550,000 distinct CDR3 sequences, 25% to 30% of them appearing once. Their antigens are not known. The sequenced sample was blood, either unsorted or a sorted T cell fraction (not recorded which). The receptors come from a male donor with ankylosing spondylitis.

This clonotype was detected a few times. The chain carries TRBV3-1 and TRBJ2-5; 14 bases agree with TRBD2. The CDR3 loop spans 17 amino acids. The J segment lost 1 base and the V segment lost 4 bases, leaving 5 bases of the junction unmatched. The germline gives CDR1 LGHDT, CDR2 YNNKEL (reference sequence). CDR3 amino acids: CASSPLGLAGGQETQYF. The CDR3 coding sequence is TGTGCCAGCAGCCCTCTAGGACTAGCGGGAGGCCAAGAGACCCAGTACTTC.

The chain links TRBV6-1 to TRBJ2-2; D ambiguous. This CDR3 is 13 amino acids long. V lost 3 bases and J 7 bases, leaving 9 bases between the germline ends. Germline V gene lookup returns CDR1 MNHNS and CDR2 SASEGT. In DNA, the CDR3 is TGTGCCAGCAGTGATAACCGGTTCGGGGAGCTGTTTTTT. It encodes CASSDNRFGELFF.